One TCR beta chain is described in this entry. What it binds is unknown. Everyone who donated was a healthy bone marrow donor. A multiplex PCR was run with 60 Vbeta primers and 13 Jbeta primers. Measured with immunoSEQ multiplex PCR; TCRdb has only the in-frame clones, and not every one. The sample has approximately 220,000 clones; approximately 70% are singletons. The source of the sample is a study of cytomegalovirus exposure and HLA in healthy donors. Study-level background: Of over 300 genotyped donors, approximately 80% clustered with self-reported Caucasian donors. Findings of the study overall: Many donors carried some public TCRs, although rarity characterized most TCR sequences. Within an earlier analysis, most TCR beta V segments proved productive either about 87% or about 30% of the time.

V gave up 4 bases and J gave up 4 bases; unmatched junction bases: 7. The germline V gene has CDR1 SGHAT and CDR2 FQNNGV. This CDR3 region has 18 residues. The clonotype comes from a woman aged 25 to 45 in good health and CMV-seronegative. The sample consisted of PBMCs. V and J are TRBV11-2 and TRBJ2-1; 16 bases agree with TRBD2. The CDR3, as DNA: TGTGCCAGCAGCTCGGGACTAGCGGGAGGGCCGGGTTACAATGAGCAGTTCTTC. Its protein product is CASSSGLAGGPGYNEQFF.